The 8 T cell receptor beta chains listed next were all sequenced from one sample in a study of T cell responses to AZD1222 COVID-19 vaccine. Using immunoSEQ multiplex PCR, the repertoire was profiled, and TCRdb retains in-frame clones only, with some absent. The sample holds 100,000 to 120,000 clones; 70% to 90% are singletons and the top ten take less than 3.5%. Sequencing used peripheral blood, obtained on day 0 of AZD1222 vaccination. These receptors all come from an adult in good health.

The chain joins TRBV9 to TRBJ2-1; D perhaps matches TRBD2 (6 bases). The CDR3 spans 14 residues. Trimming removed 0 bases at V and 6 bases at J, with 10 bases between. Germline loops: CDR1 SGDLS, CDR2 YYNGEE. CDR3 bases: TGTGCCAGCAGCGTAGCCGGGGGTGGCAATGAGCAGTTCTTC. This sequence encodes CASSVAGGGNEQFF.

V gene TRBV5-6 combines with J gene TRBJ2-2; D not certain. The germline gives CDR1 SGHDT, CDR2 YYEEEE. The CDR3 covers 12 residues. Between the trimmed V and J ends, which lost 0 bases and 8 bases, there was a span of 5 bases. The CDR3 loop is CASSLDWGELFF. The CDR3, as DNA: TGTGCCAGCAGCTTGGATTGGGGGGAGCTGTTTTTT.

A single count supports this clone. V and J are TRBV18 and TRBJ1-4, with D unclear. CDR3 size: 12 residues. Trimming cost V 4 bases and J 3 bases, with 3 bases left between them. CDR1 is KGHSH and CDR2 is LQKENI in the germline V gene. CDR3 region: CASSLPNEKLFF. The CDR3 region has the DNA TGTGCCAGCTCACTGCCTAATGAAAAACTGTTTTTT.

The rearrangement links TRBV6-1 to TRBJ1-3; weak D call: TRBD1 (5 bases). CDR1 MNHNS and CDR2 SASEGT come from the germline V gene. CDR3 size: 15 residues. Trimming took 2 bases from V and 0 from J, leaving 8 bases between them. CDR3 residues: CASSERGFSGNTIYF. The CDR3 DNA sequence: TGTGCCAGCAGTGAAAGGGGATTCTCTGGAAACACCATATATTTT.

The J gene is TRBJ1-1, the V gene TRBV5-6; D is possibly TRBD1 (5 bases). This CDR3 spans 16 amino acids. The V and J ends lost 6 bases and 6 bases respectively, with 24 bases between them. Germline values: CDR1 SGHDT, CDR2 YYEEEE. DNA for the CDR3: TGTGCCAGCACCCTGGGGGGGGGTACGGGGAAGTCTGAAGCTTTCTTT. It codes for CASTLGGGTGKSEAFF.

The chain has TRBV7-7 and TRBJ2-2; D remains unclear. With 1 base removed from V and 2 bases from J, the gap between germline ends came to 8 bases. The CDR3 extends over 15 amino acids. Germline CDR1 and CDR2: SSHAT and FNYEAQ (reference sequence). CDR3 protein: CASSLGTDNTGELFF. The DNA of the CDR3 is TGTGCCAGCAGCTTAGGGACCGATAACACCGGGGAGCTGTTTTTT.

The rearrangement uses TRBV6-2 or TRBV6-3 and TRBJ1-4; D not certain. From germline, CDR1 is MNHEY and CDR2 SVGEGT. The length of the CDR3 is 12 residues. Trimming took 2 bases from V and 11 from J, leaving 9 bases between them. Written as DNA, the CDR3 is TGTGCCAGCAGTTACGTGATAGTTAAACTGTTTTTT. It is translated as CASSYVIVKLFF.

CDR3 in DNA: TGTGCCAGCAGTTTGGGGGACAGGAACACTGAAGCTTTCTTT. It specifies CASSLGDRNTEAFF. The chain combines TRBV28 with TRBJ1-1; 7 bases are a match to TRBD1. Per the germline V gene, CDR1 is MDHEN and CDR2 is SYDVKM. Trimming removed 3 bases from V and 1 base from J; junction bases left unmatched: 2. This CDR3 is 14 amino acids long.